The source of this T cell receptor beta chain is a study of T cell responses to AZD1222 COVID-19 vaccine. Points on this clone: The antigen remains undetermined.

Clones were sequenced by immunoSEQ multiplex PCR, and TCRdb holds only the in-frame ones, with some missing. The sample has 150,000 to 200,000 clones, 90% seen once. This CDR3 has 18 residues. The V and J ends lost 6 bases and 0 bases, in that order; junction bases with no gene match: 14. CDR1 is SGHRS and CDR2 is YFSETQ in the germline V gene. General observations from the study: Increased Spike-specific TCR breadth and depth were observed after two AZD1222 doses. White British ancestry dominated among donors, who included more females, and clonal diversity was possibly underestimated. Nearly half of the spike-specific TCRs reportedly recognize variant regions that carry no mutations.

V and J are TRBV5-1 and TRBJ2-1, with 8 bases that match TRBD1. Sequencing used peripheral blood, obtained on day 0 of AZD1222 vaccination. The sequence came from an adult in good health. CDR3 DNA sequence: TGCGCCAGCATCCTGGGGGCAGGGGGCGCCTCCTCCTACAATGAGCAGTTCTTC. Encoded protein: CASILGAGGASSYNEQFF.